Sequencing of this T cell receptor beta chain was carried out in a study of beta chain features in type 1 diabetes. The investigators reverse transcribed all of the isolated RNA, so they sequenced expressed TCRB transcripts. TCRdb's table, derived via immunoSEQ multiplex PCR, lists solely in-frame clones and lacks some. This table holds more than 350,000 clones, roughly an eighth found once. This clone has only a few counts. V was pared by 6 bases and J by 0 bases, with 11 bases of the junction left unmatched. Germline CDR1 and CDR2: SNHLY and FYNNEI. The CDR3 length is 18 residues. Sequencing was performed on naive CD4+ T cells from blood. The chain recombines TRBV2 with TRBJ2-6, with 7 bases lining up with TRBD1. This receptor was identified in a woman younger than 35 in good health. CDR3 sequence: CASRMGQLPFSGANVLTF. The CDR3 bases are TGTGCCAGCAGGATGGGACAGCTTCCCTTCTCTGGGGCCAACGTCCTGACTTTC. The variable domain in full, with the rest retrieved from reference TRBV2 and TRBJ2-6, is EPEVTQTPSHQVTQMGQEVILRCVPISNHLYFYWYRQILGQKVEFLVSFYNNEISEKSEIFDDQFSVERPDGSNFTLKIRSTKLEDSAMYFCASRMGQLPFSGANVLTFGAGSRLTVL.